This T cell receptor beta chain appears in the sequencing data of a study of cytomegalovirus exposure and HLA in healthy donors. The PCR contained 60 Vbeta and 13 Jbeta primers. Repertoires were generated with immunoSEQ multiplex PCR, while TCRdb's copy carries only in-frame clones and drops some. Found here are roughly 190,000 clones, about 81% of them singletons; the top ten hold 1.5% to 2%. Germline V gene sequence: CDR1 SGHRS, CDR2 YFSETQ. The CDR3 loop spans 14 amino acids. The V and J ends lost 1 base and 5 bases respectively, with 13 bases between them. The chain links TRBV5-1 to TRBJ2-7; weak D call: TRBD2 (6 bases). The TCR was taken from a man aged 18 to 35 in good health and CMV-seronegative. The material sequenced was PBMCs. The CDR3 loop is CASSLSGGMNEQYF. CDR3 sequence (DNA): TGCGCCAGCAGCTTGTCCGGGGGTATGAACGAGCAGTACTTC. The full variable domain, its missing parts supplied by reference TRBV5-1 and TRBJ2-7, is KAGVTQTPRYLIKTRGQQVTLSCSPISGHRSVSWYQQTPGQGLQFLFEYFSETQRNKGNFPGRFSGRQFSNSRSEMNVSTLELGDSALYLCASSLSGGMNEQYFGPGTRLTVT.